This TCR beta chain was sequenced during a study of cytomegalovirus exposure and HLA in healthy donors. Study outcomes and limitations: Fewer N-insertions (relative to the roughly 670-donor mean) were reportedly seen in an Asian-associated ancestry cluster in a later analysis.

About this clone: Its specificity is unknown.

PCR involved 60 Vbeta and 13 Jbeta primers. Some clones are missing from TCRdb's copy, which holds only in-frame ones; the method was immunoSEQ multiplex PCR. Among approximately 74,000 clones listed, 55% to 75% were seen once. Trimming cost V 5 bases and J 0 bases, with 17 bases left between them. Germline CDR1 reads LNHDA; CDR2 reads SQIVND (reference sequence). CDR3 length: 17 amino acids. The clonotype was recovered from a man aged 25 to 45 in good health and CMV-seropositive. The V gene is TRBV19, the J gene TRBJ1-3, with a tentative D call TRBD1 (5 bases). The sample consisted of PBMCs. CDR3 in DNA: TGTGCCAGTAGTCCAACGGGACTCTCGGGCTCTGGAAACACCATATATTTT. This translates into CASSPTGLSGSGNTIYF.